This is a list of T cell receptor beta chains from one sample in a study of T cell responses to AZD1222 COVID-19 vaccine. Sequencing used immunoSEQ multiplex PCR; TCRdb keeps in-frame clones, though not all of them. The sample yields 150,000 to 200,000 clones, 85% to 95% seen once. Sample: peripheral blood, taken on day 0 of AZD1222 vaccination. These receptors all stem from an adult in good health. CDR3s include the opening cysteine and the closing phenylalanine or tryptophan. Each record gives: D gene, clone size, V gene, J gene, CDR3 protein, CDR3 DNA. The D gene is left open where the match is weak. A clone size is listed for some rows: how often the clone was seen (once, few, many), or a class if it is expanded.

D gene: NA; clone size: NA; V gene: TRBV2; J gene: TRBJ1-2; CDR3 protein: CASSRSGVPDGYTF; CDR3 DNA: TGTGCCAGCAGCCGCTCGGGGGTTCCTGATGGCTACACCTTC
D gene: NA; clone size: NA; V gene: TRBV4-1; J gene: TRBJ1-2; CDR3 protein: CASSQDLEDGRYTF; CDR3 DNA: TGCGCCAGCAGCCAAGATCTTGAGGACGGTCGCTACACCTTC
D gene: NA; clone size: NA; V gene: TRBV19; J gene: TRBJ1-1; CDR3 protein: CASRITTEAFF; CDR3 DNA: TGTGCCAGTAGAATTACAACTGAAGCTTTCTTT
D gene: NA; clone size: NA; V gene: TRBV6-5; J gene: TRBJ2-7; CDR3 protein: CASSYTPLSEQYF; CDR3 DNA: TGTGCCAGCAGTTACACCCCTCTCTCCGAGCAGTACTTC
D gene: TRBD1; clone size: NA; V gene: TRBV19; J gene: TRBJ1-3; CDR3 protein: CASSSQGAPDTIYF; CDR3 DNA: TGTGCCAGTAGCTCACAGGGGGCACCGGACACCATATATTTT
D gene: NA; clone size: NA; V gene: TRBV12-3/TRBV12-4; J gene: TRBJ1-1; CDR3 protein: CASSWAEGTEAFF; CDR3 DNA: TGTGCCAGCAGTTGGGCCGAGGGAACTGAAGCTTTCTTT
D gene: TRBD1; clone size: few; V gene: TRBV5-1; J gene: TRBJ1-2; CDR3 protein: CASSLNTDRDGYTF; CDR3 DNA: TGCGCCAGCAGCTTGAATACCGACAGGGATGGCTACACCTTC
D gene: TRBD1; clone size: NA; V gene: TRBV6-2/TRBV6-3; J gene: TRBJ1-1; CDR3 protein: CASSRTGEAFF; CDR3 DNA: TGTGCCAGCAGCCGGACAGGAGAAGCTTTCTTT
D gene: NA; clone size: NA; V gene: TRBV6-6; J gene: TRBJ2-1; CDR3 protein: CASSSQGFAEQFF; CDR3 DNA: TGTGCCAGCAGTTCGCAGGGTTTCGCTGAGCAGTTCTTC
D gene: TRBD1; clone size: NA; V gene: TRBV11-1; J gene: TRBJ1-4; CDR3 protein: CASSRGQSYENRLFF; CDR3 DNA: TGTGCCAGCAGCCGGGGACAGTCTTATGAAAATAGACTGTTTTTT
D gene: TRBD1; clone size: NA; V gene: TRBV5-1; J gene: TRBJ2-5; CDR3 protein: CASRGTAQETQYF; CDR3 DNA: TGCGCCAGCAGGGGGACAGCCCAAGAGACCCAGTACTTC
D gene: NA; clone size: NA; V gene: TRBV12-3/TRBV12-4; J gene: TRBJ1-1; CDR3 protein: CASSTSVNEAFF; CDR3 DNA: TGTGCCAGCAGTACCTCCGTAAACGAAGCTTTCTTT
D gene: NA; clone size: NA; V gene: TRBV7-9; J gene: TRBJ1-4; CDR3 protein: CASSLVSFYDEKLFF; CDR3 DNA: TGTGCCAGCAGCTTAGTATCCTTTTATGACGAAAAACTGTTTTTT
D gene: NA; clone size: NA; V gene: TRBV7-8; J gene: TRBJ2-5; CDR3 protein: CASSLRVIGQGPARTQYF; CDR3 DNA: TGTGCCAGCAGCTTACGCGTAATAGGGCAGGGGCCCGCGCGGACCCAGTACTTC
D gene: NA; clone size: NA; V gene: TRBV10-3; J gene: TRBJ1-5; CDR3 protein: CAISESHWDTNQPQHF; CDR3 DNA: TGTGCCATCAGTGAGTCGCATTGGGACACCAATCAGCCCCAGCATTTT
D gene: NA; clone size: few; V gene: TRBV6-2/TRBV6-3; J gene: TRBJ1-2; CDR3 protein: CASSYLLAGGYGYTF; CDR3 DNA: TGTGCCAGCAGTTACCTCCTGGCAGGTGGCTATGGCTACACCTTC
D gene: NA; clone size: NA; V gene: TRBV6-1; J gene: TRBJ1-5; CDR3 protein: CASSVHRSPYTSNQPQHF; CDR3 DNA: TGTGCCAGCAGTGTGCACAGGTCCCCCTATACAAGCAATCAGCCCCAGCATTTT
D gene: NA; clone size: NA; V gene: TRBV5-5; J gene: TRBJ1-2; CDR3 protein: CASSLRAAGGYTF; CDR3 DNA: TGTGCCAGCAGCTTGAGAGCAGCAGGCGGCTACACCTTC
D gene: NA; clone size: NA; V gene: TRBV4-3; J gene: TRBJ2-1; CDR3 protein: CASSQVTSAAAGRNEQFF; CDR3 DNA: TGCGCCAGCAGCCAAGTAACGTCGGCCGCTGCGGGAAGGAATGAGCAGTTCTTC
D gene: NA; clone size: NA; V gene: TRBV28; J gene: TRBJ1-2; CDR3 protein: CASSFSNYGYTF; CDR3 DNA: TGTGCCAGCAGTTTTTCCAACTATGGCTACACCTTC
D gene: NA; clone size: NA; V gene: TRBV28; J gene: TRBJ1-2; CDR3 protein: CASETGTLYGYTF; CDR3 DNA: TGTGCCAGCGAAACCGGGACACTTTATGGCTACACCTTC
D gene: TRBD1; clone size: NA; V gene: TRBV5-1; J gene: TRBJ2-1; CDR3 protein: CASSLPGTGMNEQFF; CDR3 DNA: TGCGCCAGCAGCTTGCCCGGGACAGGCATGAATGAGCAGTTCTTC
D gene: TRBD1; clone size: NA; V gene: TRBV2; J gene: TRBJ1-2; CDR3 protein: CASSPDRGITYGYTF; CDR3 DNA: TGTGCCAGCAGTCCAGACAGGGGTATCACCTATGGCTACACCTTC
D gene: NA; clone size: once; V gene: TRBV27; J gene: TRBJ1-2; CDR3 protein: CASSLIGAANYGYTF; CDR3 DNA: TGTGCCAGCAGTTTAATAGGGGCCGCTAACTATGGCTACACCTTC
D gene: NA; clone size: NA; V gene: TRBV18; J gene: TRBJ1-1; CDR3 protein: CASSPGSRRGSGTEAFF; CDR3 DNA: TGTGCCAGCTCACCGGGATCTCGGAGGGGGAGCGGCACTGAAGCTTTCTTT
D gene: TRBD1; clone size: once; V gene: TRBV6-5; J gene: TRBJ1-1; CDR3 protein: CASSKRQGGTEAFF; CDR3 DNA: TGTGCCAGCAGTAAAAGACAGGGGGGCACTGAAGCTTTCTTT
D gene: NA; clone size: once; V gene: TRBV3-1/TRBV3-2; J gene: TRBJ2-2; CDR3 protein: CASSQVGGAGELFF; CDR3 DNA: TGTGCCAGCAGCCAAGTAGGGGGGGCCGGGGAGCTGTTTTTT
D gene: TRBD1; clone size: NA; V gene: TRBV5-5; J gene: TRBJ1-2; CDR3 protein: CASSWGQGTNYGYTF; CDR3 DNA: TGTGCCAGCAGCTGGGGACAGGGTACTAACTATGGCTACACCTTC
D gene: NA; clone size: once; V gene: TRBV7-2; J gene: TRBJ2-1; CDR3 protein: CASSLGGRYNEQFF; CDR3 DNA: TGTGCCAGCAGCTTAGGAGGGCGGTACAATGAGCAGTTCTTC